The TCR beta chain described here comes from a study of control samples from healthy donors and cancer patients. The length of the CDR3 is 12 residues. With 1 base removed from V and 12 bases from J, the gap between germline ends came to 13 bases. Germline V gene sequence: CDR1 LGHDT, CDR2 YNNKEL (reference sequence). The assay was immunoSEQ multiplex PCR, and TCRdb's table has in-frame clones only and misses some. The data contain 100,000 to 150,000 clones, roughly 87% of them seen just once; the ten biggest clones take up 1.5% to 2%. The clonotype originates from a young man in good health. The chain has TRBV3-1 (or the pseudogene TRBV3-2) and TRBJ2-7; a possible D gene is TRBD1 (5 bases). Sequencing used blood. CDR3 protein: CASSQGGYIWYF. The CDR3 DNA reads TGTGCCAGCAGCCAAGGGGGCTATATCTGGTACTTC.